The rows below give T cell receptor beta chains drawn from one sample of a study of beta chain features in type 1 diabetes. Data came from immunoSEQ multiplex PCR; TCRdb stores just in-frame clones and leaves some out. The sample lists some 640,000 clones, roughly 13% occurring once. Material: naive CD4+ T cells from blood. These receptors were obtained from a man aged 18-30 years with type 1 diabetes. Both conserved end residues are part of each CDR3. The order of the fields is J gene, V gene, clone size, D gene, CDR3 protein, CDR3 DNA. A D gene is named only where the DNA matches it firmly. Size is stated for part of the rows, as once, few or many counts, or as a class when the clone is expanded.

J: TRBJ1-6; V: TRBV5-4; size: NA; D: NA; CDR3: CASSPQGSENSPLHF; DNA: TGTGCCAGCAGCCCACAGGGATCGGAAAATTCACCCCTCCACTTT
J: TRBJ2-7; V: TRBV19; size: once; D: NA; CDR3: CASSILGGKSYEQYF; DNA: TGTGCCAGTAGTATCTTAGGCGGGAAGAGCTACGAGCAGTACTTC
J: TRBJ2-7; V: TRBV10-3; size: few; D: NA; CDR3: CAISESGGGDGQYF; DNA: TGTGCCATCAGTGAGTCAGGTGGGGGTGACGGGCAGTACTTC
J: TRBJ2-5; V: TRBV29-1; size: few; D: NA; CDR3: CSVDRVGESALAGGTQYF; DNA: TGCAGCGTTGATAGGGTGGGCGAGTCGGCTCTAGCCGGCGGGACCCAGTACTTC
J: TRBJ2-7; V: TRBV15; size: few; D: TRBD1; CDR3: CATSSTWTGGSYEQYF; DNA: TGTGCCACCAGCTCTACCTGGACAGGGGGCTCCTACGAGCAGTACTTC
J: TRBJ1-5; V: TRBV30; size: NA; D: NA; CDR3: CAWSPIRSGPQHF; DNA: TGTGCCTGGAGTCCGATCCGTTCAGGGCCCCAGCATTTT
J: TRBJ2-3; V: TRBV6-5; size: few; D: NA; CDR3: CASSFPGGDTQYF; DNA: TGTGCCAGCAGTTTCCCAGGGGGGGATACGCAGTATTTT
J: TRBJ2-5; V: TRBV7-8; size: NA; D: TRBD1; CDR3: CASSLARGQYQETQYF; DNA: TGTGCCAGCAGCTTAGCGAGGGGACAGTACCAAGAGACCCAGTACTTC
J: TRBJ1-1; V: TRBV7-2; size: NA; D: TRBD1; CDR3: CASSLVPGGAGYTEAFF; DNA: TGTGCCAGCAGCTTAGTACCAGGGGGCGCTGGATACACTGAAGCTTTCTTT
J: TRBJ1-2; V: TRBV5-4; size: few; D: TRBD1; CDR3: CASSSTGFGYTF; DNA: TGTGCCAGCAGTTCGACAGGGTTTGGCTACACCTTC
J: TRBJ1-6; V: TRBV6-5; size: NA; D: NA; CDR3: CASSWRGEFMALHF; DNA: TGTGCCAGCAGTTGGAGGGGGGAGTTTATGGCCCTCCACTTT
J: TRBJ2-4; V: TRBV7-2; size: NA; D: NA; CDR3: CASSLGGDLGQYF; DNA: TGTGCCAGCAGCTTAGGGGGTGATCTCGGTCAGTACTTC
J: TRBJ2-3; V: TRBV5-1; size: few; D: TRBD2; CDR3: CASSAGAVEDTQYF; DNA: TGCGCCAGCAGCGCGGGAGCAGTTGAAGATACGCAGTATTTT
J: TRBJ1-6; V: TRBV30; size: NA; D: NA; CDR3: CAWSVSGPRNSPLHF; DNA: TGTGCCTGGAGTGTATCCGGCCCGAGAAATTCACCCCTCCACTTT
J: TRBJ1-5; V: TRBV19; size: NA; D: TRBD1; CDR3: CASSPNRQGLGQPQHF; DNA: TGTGCCAGTAGTCCCAATCGACAGGGGTTGGGACAGCCCCAGCATTTT
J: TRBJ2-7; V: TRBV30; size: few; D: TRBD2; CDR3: CAWSYWLAAYEQYF; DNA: TGTGCCTGGAGTTACTGGCTAGCGGCCTACGAGCAGTACTTC
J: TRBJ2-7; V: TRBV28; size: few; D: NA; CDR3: CASSSQVWGQGSYEQYF; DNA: TGTGCCAGCAGTTCCCAGGTTTGGGGACAAGGCTCCTACGAGCAGTACTTC
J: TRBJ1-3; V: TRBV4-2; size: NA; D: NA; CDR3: CASSQEVGNSGNTIYF; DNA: TGTGCCAGCAGCCAAGAGGTGGGCAACTCTGGAAACACCATATATTTT
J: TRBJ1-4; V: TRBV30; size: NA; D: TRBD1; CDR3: CASLGTGVLLGEKLFF; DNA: TGTGCCTCCCTGGGGACAGGGGTACTACTCGGTGAAAAACTGTTTTTT
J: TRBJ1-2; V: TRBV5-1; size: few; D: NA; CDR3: CASSLPRGRITPNYGYTF; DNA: TGCGCCAGCAGCCTCCCCCGGGGCAGAATCACACCTAACTATGGCTACACCTTC
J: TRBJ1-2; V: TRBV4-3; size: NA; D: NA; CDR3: CASSFLGNGYTF; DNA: TGCGCCAGCAGCTTTCTAGGGAATGGCTACACCTTC
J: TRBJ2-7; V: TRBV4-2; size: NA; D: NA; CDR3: CASSQAGGGFLYEQYF; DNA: TGTGCCAGCAGCCAAGCCGGTGGAGGGTTTCTCTACGAGCAGTACTTC
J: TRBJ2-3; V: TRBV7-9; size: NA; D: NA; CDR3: CASSGARPESTDTQYF; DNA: TGTGCCAGCAGTGGAGCTCGACCAGAGAGCACAGATACGCAGTATTTT
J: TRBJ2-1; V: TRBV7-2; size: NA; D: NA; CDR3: CASSSSQGPYNEQFF; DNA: TGTGCCAGCAGCTCTTCTCAGGGACCCTACAATGAGCAGTTCTTC
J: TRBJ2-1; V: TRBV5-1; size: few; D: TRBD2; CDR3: CASSQLAGEGNEQFF; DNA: TGCGCCAGCAGCCAACTAGCGGGAGAGGGGAATGAGCAGTTCTTC
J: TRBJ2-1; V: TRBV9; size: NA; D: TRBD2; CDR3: CASSPRGLAGGRYNEQFF; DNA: TGTGCCAGCAGCCCAAGGGGACTAGCGGGAGGGCGTTACAATGAGCAGTTCTTC
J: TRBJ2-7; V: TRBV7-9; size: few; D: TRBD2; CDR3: CASSPLAGGPLPNF; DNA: TGTGCCAGCAGCCCCCTAGCGGGGGGGCCTTTACCAAACTTC
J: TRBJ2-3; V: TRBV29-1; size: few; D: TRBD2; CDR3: CSVDPTAGGPTDTQYF; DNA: TGCAGCGTTGATCCCACAGCGGGAGGGCCCACAGATACGCAGTATTTT
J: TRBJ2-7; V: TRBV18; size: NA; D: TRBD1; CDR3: CASSPPSQGAYEQYF; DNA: TGTGCCAGCTCACCACCATCGCAGGGGGCGTACGAGCAGTACTTC